This TCR beta chain originates from a study of identical twins. TCRdb used MiXCR to reprocess the 5' RACE reads, holding one entry per CDR3 protein. The data contain roughly 250,000 distinct CDR3 sequences, 5.5% to 7% of them singletons. CDR3 size: 16 residues. V was pared by 3 bases and J by 7 bases, with 6 bases of the junction left unmatched. Per the germline V gene, CDR1 is SGHKS and CDR2 is YYEKEE (reference sequence). This sample was also put to use in a study of yellow fever vaccine responses in identical twins.

Specimen: memory (CD45RO+) T cells sorted from blood. J is TRBJ2-2 and V is TRBV5-5, with 13 nucleotides matching TRBD2. This receptor was taken from a young woman in good health. This CDR3 is CASSSTSGRAIGELFF. The CDR3 DNA reads as TGTGCCAGCAGCTCCACTAGCGGGAGGGCCATCGGGGAGCTGTTTTTT.